This T cell receptor (beta chain) came from a study of monozygotic twins with cystic fibrosis. Germline CDR1 is SGHRS and CDR2 is YFSETQ. Trimming removed 3 bases from V and 10 bases from J; junction bases left unmatched: 16. CDR3 length: 16 amino acids. The protocol was immunoSEQ multiplex PCR, while the TCRdb copy is restricted to in-frame clones and leaves out a portion. The sample includes roughly 23,000 clones, approximately 90% of them seen just once. The specimen was blood. The TCR comes from a woman younger than 45 with cystic fibrosis. The chain carries TRBV5-1 and TRBJ2-1; 7 bases map to TRBD1. The CDR3 DNA sequence: TGCGCCAGCAGCTCCCCCCTAAGCTCGGACAGGTCGGAGCAGTTCTTC. Translation: CASSSPLSSDRSEQFF. Drawing the rest from reference TRBV5-1 and TRBJ2-1, the complete variable domain is KAGVTQTPRYLIKTRGQQVTLSCSPISGHRSVSWYQQTPGQGLQFLFEYFSETQRNKGNFPGRFSGRQFSNSRSEMNVSTLELGDSALYLCASSSPLSSDRSEQFFGPGTRLTVL.